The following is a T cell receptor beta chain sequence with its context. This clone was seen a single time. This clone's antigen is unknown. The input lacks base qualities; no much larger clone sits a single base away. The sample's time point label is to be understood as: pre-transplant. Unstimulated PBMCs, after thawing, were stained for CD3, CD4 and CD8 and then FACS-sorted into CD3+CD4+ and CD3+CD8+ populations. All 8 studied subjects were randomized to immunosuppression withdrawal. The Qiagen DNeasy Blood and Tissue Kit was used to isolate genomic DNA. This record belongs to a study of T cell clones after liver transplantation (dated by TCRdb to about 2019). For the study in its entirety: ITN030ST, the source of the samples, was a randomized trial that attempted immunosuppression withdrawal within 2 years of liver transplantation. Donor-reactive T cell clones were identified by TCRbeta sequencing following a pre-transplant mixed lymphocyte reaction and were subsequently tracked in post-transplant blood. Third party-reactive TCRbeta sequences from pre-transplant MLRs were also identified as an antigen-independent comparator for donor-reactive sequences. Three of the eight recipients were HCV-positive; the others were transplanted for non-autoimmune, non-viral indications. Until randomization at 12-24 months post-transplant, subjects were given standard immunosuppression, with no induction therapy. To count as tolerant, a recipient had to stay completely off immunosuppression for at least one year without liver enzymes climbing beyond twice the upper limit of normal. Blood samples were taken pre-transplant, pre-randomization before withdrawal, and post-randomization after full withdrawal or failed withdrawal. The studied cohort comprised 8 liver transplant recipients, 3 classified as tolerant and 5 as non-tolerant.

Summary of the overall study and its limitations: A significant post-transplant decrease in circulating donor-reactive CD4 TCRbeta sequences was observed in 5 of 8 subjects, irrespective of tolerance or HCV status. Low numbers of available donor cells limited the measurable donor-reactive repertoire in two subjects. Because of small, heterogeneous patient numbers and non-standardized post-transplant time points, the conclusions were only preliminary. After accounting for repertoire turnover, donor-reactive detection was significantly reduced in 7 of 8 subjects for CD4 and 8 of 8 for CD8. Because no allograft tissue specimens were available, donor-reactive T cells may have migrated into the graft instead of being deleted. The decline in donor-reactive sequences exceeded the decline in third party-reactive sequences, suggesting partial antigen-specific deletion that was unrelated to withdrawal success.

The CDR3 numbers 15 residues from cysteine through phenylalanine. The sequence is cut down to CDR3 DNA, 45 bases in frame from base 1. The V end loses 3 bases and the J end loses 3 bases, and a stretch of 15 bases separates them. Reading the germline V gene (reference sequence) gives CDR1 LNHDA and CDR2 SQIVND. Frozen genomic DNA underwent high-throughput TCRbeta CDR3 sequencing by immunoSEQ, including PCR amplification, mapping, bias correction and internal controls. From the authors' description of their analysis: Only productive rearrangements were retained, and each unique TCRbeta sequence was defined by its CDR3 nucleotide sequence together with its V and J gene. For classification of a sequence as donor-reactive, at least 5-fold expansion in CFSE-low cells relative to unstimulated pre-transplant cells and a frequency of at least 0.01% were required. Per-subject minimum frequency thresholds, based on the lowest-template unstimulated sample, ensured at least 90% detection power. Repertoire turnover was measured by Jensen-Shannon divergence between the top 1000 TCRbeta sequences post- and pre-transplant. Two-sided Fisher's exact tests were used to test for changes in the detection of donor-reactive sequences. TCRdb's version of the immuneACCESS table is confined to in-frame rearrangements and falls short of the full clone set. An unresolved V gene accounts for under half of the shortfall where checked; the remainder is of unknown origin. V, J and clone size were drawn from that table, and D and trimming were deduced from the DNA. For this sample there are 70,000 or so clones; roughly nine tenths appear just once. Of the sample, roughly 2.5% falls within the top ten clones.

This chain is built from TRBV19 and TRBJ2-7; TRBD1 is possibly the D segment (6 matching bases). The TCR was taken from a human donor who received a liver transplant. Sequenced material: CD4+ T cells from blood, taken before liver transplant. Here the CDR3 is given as CASSMGVGQNYEQYF. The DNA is TGTGCCAGTAGTATGGGAGTAGGACAGAACTACGAGCAGTACTTC.